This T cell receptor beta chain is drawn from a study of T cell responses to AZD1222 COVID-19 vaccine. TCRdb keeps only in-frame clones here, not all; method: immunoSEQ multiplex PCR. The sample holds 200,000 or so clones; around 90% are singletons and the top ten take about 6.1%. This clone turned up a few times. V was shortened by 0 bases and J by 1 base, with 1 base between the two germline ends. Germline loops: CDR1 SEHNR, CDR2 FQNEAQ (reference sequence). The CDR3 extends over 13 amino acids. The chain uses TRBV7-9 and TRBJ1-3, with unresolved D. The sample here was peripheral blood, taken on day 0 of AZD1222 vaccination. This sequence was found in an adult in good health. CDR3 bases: TGTGCCAGCAGCTTAGCGTCTGGAAACACCATATATTTT. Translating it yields CASSLASGNTIYF.